This entry lists 28 T cell receptor beta chains sequenced from one sample in a study of blood T cell repertoires in COVID-19. Clones were sequenced by immunoSEQ multiplex PCR, and TCRdb holds only the in-frame ones, with some missing. In the table there are about 180,000 clones, 75% to 85% of which are singletons. Material: peripheral blood. These receptors were obtained from a human donor in a cohort sampled during active COVID-19.

The genes are TRBV5-4 and TRBJ2-1; 8 bases match TRBD2. Trimming at V came to 2 bases and at J to 0 bases, leaving 4 bases not matched to a gene. The CDR3 loop spans 16 amino acids. Germline CDR1 reads SGHNT; CDR2 reads YYREEE (reference sequence). The CDR3 DNA is TGTGCCAGCAGCTTTAGCGGGATAGTCTCCTACAATGAGCAGTTCTTC. Translation: CASSFSGIVSYNEQFF.

The chain uses TRBV7-2 and TRBJ1-4; D ambiguous. Germline V lookup: CDR1 SGHTA, CDR2 FQGNSA. The V gene lost 2 bases and the J gene lost 8 bases, with 12 bases spanning the gap. The CDR3 totals 14 residues. The CDR3 region is CASSLSGLREKLFF. The CDR3 coding sequence is TGTGCCAGCAGCTTATCGGGTCTTCGGGAAAAACTGTTTTTT.

The rearrangement uses TRBV18 and TRBJ1-2; D may be TRBD1 (5 bases). This CDR3 has 12 residues. V gave up 2 bases and J gave up 14 bases, with 15 bases separating them. The germline gives CDR1 KGHSH, CDR2 LQKENI. CDR3 sequence (DNA): TGTGCCAGCTCACCAAAGGACACGGGCAAGACCTTC. The encoded protein is CASSPKDTGKTF.

The rearrangement links TRBV3-1 (or the pseudogene TRBV3-2) to TRBJ1-6; D is unclear. Trimming took 1 base from V and 7 from J, leaving 17 bases between them. This CDR3 spans 17 amino acids. Germline CDR1 is LGHDT and CDR2 is YNNKEL (reference sequence). CDR3 bases: TGTGCCAGCAGCCAAGGTAATCCAGGACTGAGAAATTCACCCCTCCACTTT. Translating it yields CASSQGNPGLRNSPLHF.

The chain employs TRBV28 and TRBJ2-1; TRBD2 is a possible D gene (5 bases). Per the germline V gene, CDR1 is MDHEN and CDR2 is SYDVKM. The CDR3 consists of 15 residues. The V gene lost 2 bases and the J gene lost 4 bases, with 12 bases spanning the gap. The CDR3 here is CASSLGSPRYNEQFF. For the CDR3, the DNA is TGTGCCAGCAGTTTAGGGAGCCCCAGGTACAATGAGCAGTTCTTC.

This chain joins TRBV11-2 and TRBJ2-5; 8 nucleotides align to TRBD1. CDR3 length equals 13 residues. Trimming took 5 bases from V and 5 from J; bases not matched to a gene: 4. The germline CDR1 and CDR2 sequences are SGHAT and FQNNGV. The CDR3 sequence: CASSPGGGETQYF. The DNA of the CDR3 is TGTGCCAGCAGCCCAGGGGGCGGGGAGACCCAGTACTTC.

The V call is TRBV10-1, the J call TRBJ2-1; 10 bases line up with TRBD1. This CDR3 has 14 amino acids. The trim removed 2 bases at V and 7 bases at J, leaving 2 bases unmatched. Germline V gives CDR1 WNHNN, CDR2 SYGVQD (reference sequence). CDR3 protein: CASSEDRGHNEQFF. CDR3 nucleotide sequence: TGCGCCAGCAGTGAGGACAGGGGGCATAATGAGCAGTTCTTC.

The chain uses TRBV9 and TRBJ2-3, with TRBD2 matching over 10 bases. Germline V CDR1 and CDR2: SGDLS, YYNGEE. The CDR3 extends over 16 amino acids. Germline trimming cut 3 bases from V and 3 bases from J; bases unmatched to any gene: 7. CDR3 sequence: CASSAPASGGTDTQYF. The CDR3 nucleotides are TGTGCCAGCAGCGCACCGGCTAGCGGGGGAACAGATACGCAGTATTTT.

This sequence joins TRBV4-2 and TRBJ2-7; TRBD1 aligns across 11 bases. V was clipped by 4 bases and J by 6 bases; unmatched bases: 8. Germline V gene lookup returns CDR1 LGHNA and CDR2 YNFKEQ. This CDR3 comprises 15 residues. The CDR3 bases are TGTGCCAGCAGCCCACATCCGGGACAGGGGGGCGAGCAGTACTTC. Its translation is CASSPHPGQGGEQYF.

The gene calls are TRBV7-9 and TRBJ2-7; 12 nucleotides line up with TRBD2. This CDR3 is 15 amino acids long. The germline V gene encodes CDR1 SEHNR and CDR2 FQNEAQ (reference sequence). V trimming: 3 bases; J trimming: 3 bases; junction bases outside the gene matches: 3. CDR3 sequence (DNA): TGTGCCAGCAGCTTTTCTAGCGGGAGGGGCTACGAGCAGTACTTC. Its translation is CASSFSSGRGYEQYF.

The chain recombines TRBV4-2 with TRBJ1-2; no firm D call. The germline V gene encodes CDR1 LGHNA and CDR2 YNFKEQ. V gave up 0 bases and J gave up 5 bases, with 7 bases separating them. CDR3 size: 13 residues. The CDR3 region is CASSQEAVYGYTF. The CDR3 nucleotides are TGTGCCAGCAGCCAAGAGGCCGTATATGGCTACACCTTC.

The chain has TRBV4-1 and TRBJ2-7; D possibly corresponds to TRBD2 (6 bases). The CDR3 totals 15 residues. V was trimmed by 0 bases and J by 6 bases, leaving 15 bases between them. The germline V gene has CDR1 MGHRA and CDR2 YSYEKL. Here the CDR3 DNA reads TGCGCCAGCAGCCAAGATCAGGAGGGCATGGGCGAGCAGTACTTC. Residues: CASSQDQEGMGEQYF.

J is TRBJ2-1 and V is TRBV7-6; TRBD1 matches at 8 bases. The CDR3 totals 14 residues. The V gene's germline CDR1 is SGHVS and CDR2 FNYEAQ. V lost 5 bases to trimming and J lost 10 bases; unmatched junction nucleotides: 10. Written as DNA, the CDR3 is TGTGCCAGCAGCCTAGGACAGGGCAAAGGGGAGCAGTTCTTC. This gives the protein CASSLGQGKGEQFF.

The V call is TRBV7-9, the J call TRBJ1-2; D gene unclear. The germline V gene encodes CDR1 SEHNR and CDR2 FQNEAQ (reference sequence). Trimming removed 3 bases from V and 8 bases from J, with 16 bases in between. The CDR3 spans 14 residues. The CDR3 region is CASSFLETVGGYTF. The CDR3 nucleotides are TGTGCCAGCAGCTTCCTGGAAACGGTCGGGGGCTACACCTTC.

This clone was observed a handful of times. CDR3 nucleotides: TGTGCCAGCAGCCCGTACCGGGACAGGGGAGAGACCCAGTACTTC. Translated: CASSPYRDRGETQYF. The chain carries TRBV11-2 and TRBJ2-5; 10 bases align to TRBD1. Germline CDR1 is SGHAT and CDR2 is FQNNGV. This CDR3 region has 15 residues. V was clipped by 5 bases and J by 4 bases; unmatched bases: 7.

The chain joins TRBV11-2 to TRBJ1-4; 10 bases fit TRBD1. V lost 5 bases to trimming and J lost 0 bases; unmatched junction nucleotides: 6. CDR1 and CDR2 from the germline V gene are SGHAT and FQNNGV. This CDR3 is 17 amino acids long. The CDR3 is CASSALGTGATNEKLFF. DNA of the CDR3: TGTGCCAGCAGCGCACTCGGGACAGGGGCAACTAATGAAAAACTGTTTTTT.

The chain joins TRBV11-1 to TRBJ2-5; possible D gene TRBD2, 7 bases. Trimming took 5 bases from V and 0 from J, leaving 16 bases between them. Germline CDR1 SGHAT, CDR2 FQDESV (reference sequence). The CDR3 extends over 16 amino acids. CDR3 residues: CASSLRRGLNQETQYF. DNA for the CDR3: TGTGCCAGCAGCCTTAGGCGGGGGCTTAACCAAGAGACCCAGTACTTC.

This chain connects TRBV11-1 to TRBJ1-2; 7 bases are a match to TRBD1. Trimming removed 6 bases from V and 7 bases from J; junction bases left unmatched: 11. The CDR3 is made up of 14 amino acids. Germline V gene sequence: CDR1 SGHAT, CDR2 FQDESV (reference sequence). In nucleotides, the CDR3 is TGTGCCAGCAGACCAGACAGGGCTTCGGTTGGCTACACCTTC. Its protein is CASRPDRASVGYTF. Full variable domain (rest looked up from reference TRBV11-1 and TRBJ1-2): EAEVAQSPRYKITEKSQAVAFWCDPISGHATLYWYRQILGQGPELLVQFQDESVVDDSQLPKDRFSAERLKGVDSTLKIQPAELGDSAMYLCASRPDRASVGYTFGSGTRLTVV.

CDR3 amino acids: CASSLTGGADYGYTF. CDR3 DNA sequence: TGTGCCAGCAGCTTGACAGGGGGCGCTGACTATGGCTACACCTTC. This chain uses TRBV7-9 with TRBJ1-2, with 10 positions matching TRBD1. V lost 3 bases, J lost 3 bases, and 4 bases stayed unmatched. Germline V lookup: CDR1 SEHNR, CDR2 FQNEAQ (reference sequence). The CDR3 totals 15 residues.

This clone was counted a few times. At one end the junction does not follow the germline gene, possibly because of a read error. The V call is TRBV3-1 (or the pseudogene TRBV3-2), the J call TRBJ2-7, with D possibly matching TRBD2 (5 bases). Germline V gene data show CDR1 as LGHDT and CDR2 as YNNKEL (reference sequence). This CDR3 is built from 13 residues. In DNA, the CDR3 is TGTGCCAGCAGCCAAGCCGGGATATACGAACAGTACTTC. This sequence encodes CASSQAGIYEQYF.

This clone is a singleton in its sample. The V call is TRBV18, the J call TRBJ1-5; 7 bases are shared with TRBD1. CDR1 is KGHSH and CDR2 is LQKENI in the germline V gene. There are 17 residues in the CDR3. V shed 5 bases, J shed 2 bases, and the junction held 12 bases outside the gene matches. The CDR3 DNA reads as TGTGCCAGCTCATCCCGACAGGGCCCAAGGGGCAATCAGCCCCAGCATTTT. It is translated as CASSSRQGPRGNQPQHF.

The J gene is TRBJ2-7, the V gene TRBV27, with 9 bases identical to TRBD2. The V gene's germline CDR1 is MNHEY and CDR2 SMNVEV (reference sequence). Trimming removed 3 bases from V and 2 bases from J; junction bases left unmatched: 8. This CDR3 is 16 amino acids long. Written as DNA, the CDR3 is TGTGCCAGCAGTTTTAAGGGACTAGCCAAAGCCTACGAGCAGTACTTC. Encoded protein: CASSFKGLAKAYEQYF.

This chain connects TRBV11-3 to TRBJ1-1; 11 nucleotides align to TRBD1. The junction had 4 bases not matched to a gene; V was cut back by 6 bases and J by 1 base. The germline V gene encodes CDR1 SGHNT and CDR2 YENEEA. The CDR3 has 15 amino acids. In DNA, the CDR3 is TGTGCCAGCAGTCGGGACAGGGGGGAGAACACTGAAGCTTTCTTT. Translating gives CASSRDRGENTEAFF. The entire variable domain, with the rest obtained from reference TRBV11-3 and TRBJ1-1, is as follows: EAGVVQSPRYKIIEKKQPVAFWCNPISGHNTLYWYLQNLGQGPELLIRYENEEAVDDSQLPKDRFSAERLKGVDSTLKIQPAELGDSAVYLCASSRDRGENTEAFFGQGTRLTVV.

This sequence joins TRBV27 and TRBJ2-7, with a weak D call TRBD1 (5 bases). V was cut by 0 bases and J by 2 bases, with 8 bases left in between. This CDR3 comprises 14 residues. Germline values: CDR1 MNHEY, CDR2 SMNVEV (reference sequence). This CDR3 reads CASSLSGLPYEQYF. DNA of the CDR3: TGTGCCAGCAGTTTATCGGGGCTACCCTACGAGCAGTACTTC.

The V gene is TRBV7-6, the J gene TRBJ2-5; 11 positions agree with TRBD2. With 5 bases clipped from V and 2 bases from J, the junction kept 16 bases outside the gene matches. This CDR3 is 19 amino acids long. The germline gives CDR1 SGHVS, CDR2 FNYEAQ. CDR3 sequence: CASSRPGTSGRRGQETQYF. The DNA for the CDR3 is TGTGCCAGCAGCAGACCCGGGACTAGCGGTAGGAGGGGTCAAGAGACCCAGTACTTC. The full variable domain, in which reference TRBV7-6 and TRBJ2-5 provide the parts outside the CDR3, is GAGVSQSPRYKVTKRGQDVALRCDPISGHVSLYWYRQALGQGPEFLTYFNYEAQQDKSGLPNDRFSAERPEGSISTLTIQRTEQRDSAMYRCASSRPGTSGRRGQETQYFGPGTRLLVL.

The rearrangement uses TRBV11-2 and TRBJ2-3; 11 nucleotides agree with TRBD2. This CDR3 is 16 amino acids long. V lost 5 bases, J lost 2 bases, and 6 bases stayed unmatched. The germline CDR1 and CDR2 sequences are SGHAT and FQNNGV. CDR3 loop: CASSALAGAHTDTQYF. CDR3 bases: TGTGCCAGCAGCGCACTAGCGGGGGCCCACACAGATACGCAGTATTTT.

This clone was picked up one time. The chain combines TRBV13 with TRBJ2-7; TRBD1 matches at 8 bases. The CDR3 extends over 14 amino acids. V shed 5 bases, J shed 3 bases, and the junction held 6 bases outside the gene matches. Looked up from germline, CDR1 is PRHDT and CDR2 is FYEKMQ (reference sequence). CDR3 residues: CASSISGTGYEQYF. The CDR3 DNA sequence: TGTGCCAGCAGCATATCCGGGACAGGCTACGAGCAGTACTTC.

This chain joins TRBV5-8 and TRBJ2-3; 9 bases align to TRBD2. CDR1 and CDR2 from the germline V gene are SGHTS and YDEGEE. J gave up 1 base and V 9 bases, and 18 bases lay outside the gene matches. The CDR3 runs 18 residues. CDR3 protein: CATPPTGTSPKRTDTQYF. The CDR3 bases are TGTGCCACCCCGCCGACCGGGACTAGCCCCAAACGCACAGATACGCAGTATTTT.